The sequence of this T cell receptor (beta chain) was determined in a study of tumor-infiltrating lymphocytes in primary liver carcinoma. Study results and caveats: Merely about 8-25% of top clones occurred in all five tumor regions. For tumor-adjacent and tumor-blood pairs, overlap was less than that seen for tumor region pairs.

Production of TCR beta cDNA used roughly 480 ng total RNA together with a constant-region primer. TCR beta libraries came from three nested multiplex PCR rounds using slightly modified ARM-PCR. The study ran its first two PCR rounds for roughly 11 cycles each, using TRBV1-TRBV30 forward primers and a C-beta reverse primer. MiXCR, run by TCRdb on the multiplex PCR reads, gives a single entry per CDR3 protein. Counted here are about 84,000 distinct CDR3 sequences, about three quarters occurring once; the ten biggest clones make up just under 20%. A remark on this clonotype: Its specificity is not known. Likely a read error: the CDR3 ends without its conserved phenylalanine or tryptophan.

The CDR3 is made up of 14 amino acids. CDR1 and CDR2 (germline): SGHAT, FQNNGV. Unsorted bulk tissue, roughly 19-34 mg of it, served as the source for co-extraction of RNA and DNA. There were over 85% viable tumor cells in every single sample of tumor. Specimen: liver tumor tissue from sampling region 1. Subset defined: tumor region T1, superior pole. The chain is built from TRBV11-2 and TRBJ2-3; D is uncertain. This TCR came from a man in his forties with primary liver carcinoma and hepatitis B virus infection. The DNA for the CDR3 is TGTGACAGCAGCCCGGGTTCCCCGTCAGATACGCAGTATTCT. Amino acid sequence: CDSSPGSPSDTQYS.